Listed below are T cell receptor beta chains from one sample, sequenced in a study of shared clonotypes between healthy human individuals. Assay: immunoSEQ multiplex PCR; the TCRdb copy retains only in-frame clones and omits some. This table holds about 2,200,000 clones, about 92% found once. The sample was naive CD8+ T cells from PBMCs. These receptors were collected from a young man in good health. Some clones in this sample may be carry-over from other donors' samples. The conserved cysteine and the conserved F or W are not part of the CDR3 here.

V	J	CDR3
TRBV9	TRBJ1-4	ASSASGTSNEKLF
TRBV5-4	TRBJ2-3	ASSPGLAGADTQY
TRBV16	TRBJ2-5	ASSQSPGQETQY
TRBV23-1	TRBJ1-1	ASSHTGPNTEAF
TRBV14	TRBJ2-5	ASSPLITDNQETQY
TRBV10-2	TRBJ1-2	ASSQDGSYT
TRBV27	TRBJ1-1	ASSSALRTEAF
TRBV7-9	TRBJ2-1	ASSSPRPGTSGNNEQF
TRBV28	TRBJ1-1	ASSNRGIEAF
TRBV30	TRBJ2-2	AWSGVGVNTGELF
TRBV2	TRBJ1-1	ASSDPDRATEAF
TRBV7-2	TRBJ2-7	ASSLVGASSYEQY
TRBV7-9	TRBJ2-1	ASSRDEHYNEQF
TRBV2	TRBJ1-2	ASGTPAPSGYT
TRBV4-1	TRBJ1-5	ASSQEAGFSNQPQH
TRBV27	TRBJ2-7	ASSPDRDRRYEQY
TRBV4-3	TRBJ1-2	ASSQIYMEGSYT
TRBV7-9	TRBJ2-3	ASSLASRGGFTDTQY
TRBV11-2	TRBJ1-1	ASSFLPGEAF
TRBV29-1	TRBJ2-3	SGEWGVGTDTQY
TRBV5-4	TRBJ2-3	ASSLFPPSGREASDTQY
TRBV19	TRBJ1-2	ASTEWGNYGYT
TRBV4-3	TRBJ2-7	ASSQRADRGYEQY
TRBV5-5	TRBJ2-1	ASSLKGPLSNEQF
TRBV28	TRBJ1-5	ASSLWRGHQPQH
TRBV29-1	TRBJ2-7	SVGAGFEQY
TRBV4-3	TRBJ1-6	ASSQEGQGVSPLH
TRBV28	TRBJ2-1	ASSLGEAGEQF
TRBV25-1	TRBJ1-2	ASSGPRWAGGEVYGYT
TRBV14	TRBJ2-2	ASSQGFGGYTGELF
TRBV7-9	TRBJ2-3	ASSLGTGPGDTQY
TRBV9	TRBJ1-2	ASSATGSGPSVGYGYT
TRBV19	TRBJ2-7	ASRNTGYSYEQY
TRBV14	TRBJ2-3	ASSVSRVGTDTQY
TRBV29-1	TRBJ2-1	SVEGPSGNYNEQF